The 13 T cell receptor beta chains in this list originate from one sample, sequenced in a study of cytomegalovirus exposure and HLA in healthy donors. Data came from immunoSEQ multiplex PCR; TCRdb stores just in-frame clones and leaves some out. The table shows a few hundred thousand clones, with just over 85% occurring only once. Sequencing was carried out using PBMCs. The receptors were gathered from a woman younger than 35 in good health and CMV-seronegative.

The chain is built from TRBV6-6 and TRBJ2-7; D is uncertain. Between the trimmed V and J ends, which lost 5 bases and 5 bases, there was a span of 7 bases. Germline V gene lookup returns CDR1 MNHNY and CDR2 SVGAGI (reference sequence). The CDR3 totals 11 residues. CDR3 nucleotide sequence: TGTGCCAGCAGTCATTCCAACGAGCAGTACTTC. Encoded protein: CASSHSNEQYF.

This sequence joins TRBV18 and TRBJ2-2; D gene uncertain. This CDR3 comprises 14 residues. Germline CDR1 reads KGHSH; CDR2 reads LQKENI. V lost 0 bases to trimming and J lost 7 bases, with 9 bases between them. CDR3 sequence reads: CASSPPNLNGELFF. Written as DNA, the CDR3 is TGTGCCAGCTCACCACCAAATCTAAACGGGGAGCTGTTTTTT.

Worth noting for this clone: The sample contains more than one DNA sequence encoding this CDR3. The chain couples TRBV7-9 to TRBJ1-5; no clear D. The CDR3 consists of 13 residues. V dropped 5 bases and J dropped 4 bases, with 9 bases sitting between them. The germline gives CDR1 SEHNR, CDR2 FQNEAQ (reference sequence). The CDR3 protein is CASSLGENQPQHF. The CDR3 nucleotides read TGTGCCAGCAGCCTCGGGGAGAATCAGCCCCAGCATTTT.

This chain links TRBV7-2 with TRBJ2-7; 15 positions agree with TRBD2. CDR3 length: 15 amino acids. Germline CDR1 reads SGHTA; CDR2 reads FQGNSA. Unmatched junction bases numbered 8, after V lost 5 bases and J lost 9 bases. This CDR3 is CASSAGLAGGSGQYF. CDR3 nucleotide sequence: TGTGCCAGCAGCGCCGGACTAGCGGGAGGGTCTGGGCAGTACTTC.

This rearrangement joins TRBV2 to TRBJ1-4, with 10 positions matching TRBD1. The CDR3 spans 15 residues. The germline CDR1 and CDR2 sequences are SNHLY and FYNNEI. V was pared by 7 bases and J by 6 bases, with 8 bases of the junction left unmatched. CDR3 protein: CASTIWDRGDEKLFF. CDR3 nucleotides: TGTGCCAGCACAATATGGGACAGGGGTGATGAAAAACTGTTTTTT. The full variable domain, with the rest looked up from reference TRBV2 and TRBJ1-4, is EPEVTQTPSHQVTQMGQEVILRCVPISNHLYFYWYRQILGQKVEFLVSFYNNEISEKSEIFDDQFSVERPDGSNFTLKIRSTKLEDSAMYFCASTIWDRGDEKLFFGSGTQLSVL.

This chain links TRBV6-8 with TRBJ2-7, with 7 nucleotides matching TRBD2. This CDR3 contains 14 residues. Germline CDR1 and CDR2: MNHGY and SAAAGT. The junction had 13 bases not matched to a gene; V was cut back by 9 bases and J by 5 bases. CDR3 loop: CASTWGEGTHEQYF. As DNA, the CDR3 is TGTGCCAGTACGTGGGGGGAGGGTACCCACGAGCAGTACTTC.

This CDR3 is CASSLTSGGYNEQFF. CDR3 in DNA: TGTGCCAGCAGCCTGACTAGCGGGGGATACAATGAGCAGTTCTTC. V and J are TRBV9 and TRBJ2-1; TRBD2 agrees at 12 bases. From germline, CDR1 is SGDLS and CDR2 YYNGEE. The CDR3 loop spans 15 amino acids. The ends lost 4 bases at V and 4 bases at J; junction bases unmatched: 3.

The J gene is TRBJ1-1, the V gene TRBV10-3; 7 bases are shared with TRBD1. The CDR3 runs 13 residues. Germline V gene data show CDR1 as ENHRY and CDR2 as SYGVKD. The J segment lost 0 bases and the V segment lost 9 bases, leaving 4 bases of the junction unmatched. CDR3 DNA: TGTGCCATGAGGGGGCTTATGAACACTGAAGCTTTCTTT. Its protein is CAMRGLMNTEAFF.

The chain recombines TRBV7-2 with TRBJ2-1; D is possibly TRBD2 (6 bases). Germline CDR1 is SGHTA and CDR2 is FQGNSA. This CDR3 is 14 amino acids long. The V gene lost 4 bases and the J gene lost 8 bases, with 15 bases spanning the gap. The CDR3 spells CASSWRLVVDEQFF. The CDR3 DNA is TGTGCCAGCAGCTGGCGACTAGTTGTGGATGAGCAGTTCTTC.

CDR3 loop: CASSYLWGGTEAFF. In nucleotides, the CDR3 is TGTGCCAGCAGCTACCTGTGGGGGGGAACTGAAGCTTTCTTT. The V and J genes are TRBV7-9 and TRBJ1-1; a weak D match, TRBD1 (5 bases). In germline, CDR1 is SEHNR, CDR2 FQNEAQ (reference sequence). The V gene lost 4 bases and the J gene lost 5 bases, with 14 bases spanning the gap. The CDR3 runs to 14 residues.

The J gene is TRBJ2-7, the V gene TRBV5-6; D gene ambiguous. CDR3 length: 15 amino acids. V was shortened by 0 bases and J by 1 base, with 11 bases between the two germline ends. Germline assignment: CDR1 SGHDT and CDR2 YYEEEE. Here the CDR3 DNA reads TGTGCCAGCAGCTTGGCCTTAGAGTCATCCTACGAGCAGTACTTC. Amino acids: CASSLALESSYEQYF.

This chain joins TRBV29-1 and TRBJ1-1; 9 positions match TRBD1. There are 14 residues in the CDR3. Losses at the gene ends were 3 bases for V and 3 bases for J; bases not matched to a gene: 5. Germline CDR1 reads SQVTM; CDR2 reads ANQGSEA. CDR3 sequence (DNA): TGCAGCGTTGACAGGACAGGGGCGGACACTGAAGCTTTCTTT. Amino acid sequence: CSVDRTGADTEAFF.

The CDR3 DNA is TGTGCCAGCAGTCCCTTGGGACTAGCGCCCTCCTACGAGCAGTACTTC. This sequence encodes CASSPLGLAPSYEQYF. V gene TRBV27 combines with J gene TRBJ2-7; TRBD2 aligns across 10 bases. Germline V gene data show CDR1 as MNHEY and CDR2 as SMNVEV (reference sequence). The J segment lost 0 bases and the V segment lost 5 bases, leaving 7 bases of the junction unmatched. The CDR3 is made up of 16 amino acids.